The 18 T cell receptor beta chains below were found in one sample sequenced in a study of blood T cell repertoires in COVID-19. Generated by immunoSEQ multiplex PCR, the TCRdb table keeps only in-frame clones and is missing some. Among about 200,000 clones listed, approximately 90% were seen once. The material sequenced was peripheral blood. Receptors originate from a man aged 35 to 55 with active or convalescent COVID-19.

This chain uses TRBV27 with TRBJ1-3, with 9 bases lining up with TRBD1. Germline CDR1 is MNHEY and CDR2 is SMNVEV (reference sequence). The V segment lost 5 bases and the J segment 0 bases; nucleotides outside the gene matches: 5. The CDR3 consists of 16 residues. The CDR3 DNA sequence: TGTGCCAGCAGTCAGCGGACAGGGGACTCTGGAAACACCATATATTTT. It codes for CASSQRTGDSGNTIYF.

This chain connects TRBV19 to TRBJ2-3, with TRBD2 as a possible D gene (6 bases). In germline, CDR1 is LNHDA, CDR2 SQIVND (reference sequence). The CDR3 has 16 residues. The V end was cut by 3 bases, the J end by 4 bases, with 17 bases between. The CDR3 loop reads CASSMRGWSGADTQYF. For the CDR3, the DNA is TGTGCCAGTAGTATGAGAGGATGGTCGGGGGCAGATACGCAGTATTTT.

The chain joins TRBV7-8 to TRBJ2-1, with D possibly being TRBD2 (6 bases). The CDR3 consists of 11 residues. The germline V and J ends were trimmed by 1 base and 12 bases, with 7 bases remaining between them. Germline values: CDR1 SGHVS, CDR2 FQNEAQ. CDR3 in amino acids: CASSLVGGQFF. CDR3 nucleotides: TGTGCCAGCAGCTTAGTCGGGGGGCAGTTCTTC. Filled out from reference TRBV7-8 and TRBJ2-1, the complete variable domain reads GAGVSQSPRYKVAKRGQDVALRCDPISGHVSLFWYQQALGQGPEFLTYFQNEAQLDKSGLPSDRFFAERPEGSVSTLKIQRTQQEDSAVYLCASSLVGGQFFGPGTRLTVL.

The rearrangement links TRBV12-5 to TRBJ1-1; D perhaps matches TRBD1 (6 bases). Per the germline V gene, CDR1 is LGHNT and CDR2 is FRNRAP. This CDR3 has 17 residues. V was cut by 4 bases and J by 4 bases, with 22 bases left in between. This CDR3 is CASGSLRQDTFSTEAFF. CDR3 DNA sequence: TGTGCTAGTGGTTCCCTAAGACAGGACACCTTCAGCACTGAAGCTTTCTTT.

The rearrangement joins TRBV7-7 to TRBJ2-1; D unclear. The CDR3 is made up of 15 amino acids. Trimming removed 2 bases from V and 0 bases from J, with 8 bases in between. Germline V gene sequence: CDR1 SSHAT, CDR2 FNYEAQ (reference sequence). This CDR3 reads CASSLLADSYNEQFF. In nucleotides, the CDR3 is TGTGCCAGCAGCTTACTCGCAGACTCCTACAATGAGCAGTTCTTC.

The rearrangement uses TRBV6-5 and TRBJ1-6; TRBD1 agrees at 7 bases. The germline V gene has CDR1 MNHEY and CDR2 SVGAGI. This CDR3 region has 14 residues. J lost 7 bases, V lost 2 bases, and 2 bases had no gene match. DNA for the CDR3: TGTGCCAGCAGTTACGGGACAGCCAATTCACCCCTCCACTTT. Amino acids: CASSYGTANSPLHF.

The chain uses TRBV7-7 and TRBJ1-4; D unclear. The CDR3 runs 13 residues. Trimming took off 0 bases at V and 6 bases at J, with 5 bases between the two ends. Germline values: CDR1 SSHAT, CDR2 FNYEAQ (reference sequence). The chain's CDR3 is CASSLALDEKLFF. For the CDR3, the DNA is TGTGCCAGCAGCTTAGCTCTCGATGAAAAACTGTTTTTT.

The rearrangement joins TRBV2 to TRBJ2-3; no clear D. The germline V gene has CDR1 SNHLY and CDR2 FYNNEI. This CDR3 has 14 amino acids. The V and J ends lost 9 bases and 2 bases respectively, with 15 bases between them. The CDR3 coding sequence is TGTGCCAGTACTGCGCTATCCCCCACAGATACGCAGTATTTT. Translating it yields CASTALSPTDTQYF.

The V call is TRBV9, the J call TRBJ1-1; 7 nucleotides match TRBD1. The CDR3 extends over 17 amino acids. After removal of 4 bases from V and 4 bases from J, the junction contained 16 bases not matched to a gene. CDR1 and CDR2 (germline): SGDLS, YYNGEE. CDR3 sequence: CASSPRQGNVPSTEAFF. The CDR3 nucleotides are TGTGCCAGCAGCCCAAGACAGGGCAACGTCCCGTCCACTGAAGCTTTCTTT.

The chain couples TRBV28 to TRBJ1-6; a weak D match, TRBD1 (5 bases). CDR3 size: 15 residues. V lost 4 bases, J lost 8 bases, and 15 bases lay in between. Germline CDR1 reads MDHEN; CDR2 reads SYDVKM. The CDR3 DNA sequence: TGTGCCAGCAGTTGGGGCGGGGAAGGAGATTCACCCCTCCACTTT. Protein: CASSWGGEGDSPLHF.

In DNA, the CDR3 is TGCGCCAGCAGCGACGGACAGGGCGGCGGGTCGAGCATATATTTT. It translates to CASSDGQGGGSSIYF. This chain uses TRBV5-1 with TRBJ1-3, with TRBD1 matching 8 bases. With 4 bases clipped from V and 12 bases from J, the junction kept 15 bases outside the gene matches. Per the germline V gene, CDR1 is SGHRS and CDR2 is YFSETQ. The CDR3 length is 15 residues.

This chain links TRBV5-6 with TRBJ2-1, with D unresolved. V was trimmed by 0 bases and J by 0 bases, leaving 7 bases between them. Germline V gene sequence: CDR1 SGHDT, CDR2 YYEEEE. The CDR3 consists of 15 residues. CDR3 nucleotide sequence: TGTGCCAGCAGCTTGGGTAGGAGCTCCTACAATGAGCAGTTCTTC. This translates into CASSLGRSSYNEQFF.

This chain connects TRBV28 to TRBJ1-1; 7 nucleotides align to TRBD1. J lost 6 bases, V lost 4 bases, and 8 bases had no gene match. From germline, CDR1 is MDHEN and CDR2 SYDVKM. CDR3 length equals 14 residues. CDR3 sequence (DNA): TGTGCCAGCAGTTCCTCGACAGGGCGCGCTGAAGCTTTCTTT. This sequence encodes CASSSSTGRAEAFF.

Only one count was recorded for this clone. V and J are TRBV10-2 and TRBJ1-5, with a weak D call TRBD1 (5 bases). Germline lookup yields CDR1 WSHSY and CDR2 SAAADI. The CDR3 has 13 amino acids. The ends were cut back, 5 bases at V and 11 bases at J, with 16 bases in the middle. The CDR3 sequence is CASSKPSGGAQHF. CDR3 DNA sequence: TGCGCCAGCAGTAAACCCAGCGGGGGGGCCCAGCATTTT.

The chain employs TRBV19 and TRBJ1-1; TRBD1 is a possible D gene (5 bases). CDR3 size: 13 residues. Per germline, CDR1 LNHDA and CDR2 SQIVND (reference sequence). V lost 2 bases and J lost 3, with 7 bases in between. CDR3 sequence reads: CASSIWGDTEAFF. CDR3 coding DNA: TGTGCCAGTAGTATATGGGGGGACACTGAAGCTTTCTTT.

The CDR3 sequence is CASSSSGARETQYF. The DNA for the CDR3 is TGCGCCAGCAGCTCTTCAGGTGCCCGTGAGACCCAGTACTTC. The chain combines TRBV5-1 with TRBJ2-5; the D is unclear. Trimming removed 3 bases at V and 5 bases at J, with 14 bases between. The CDR3 covers 14 residues. CDR1 is SGHRS, CDR2 YFSETQ, per germline.

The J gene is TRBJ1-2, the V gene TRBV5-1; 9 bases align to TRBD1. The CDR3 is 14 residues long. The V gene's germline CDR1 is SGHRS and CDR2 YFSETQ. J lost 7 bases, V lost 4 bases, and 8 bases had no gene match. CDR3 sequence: CASSPGTGIGGYTF. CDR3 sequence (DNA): TGCGCCAGCAGCCCCGGGACAGGGATAGGTGGCTACACCTTC.

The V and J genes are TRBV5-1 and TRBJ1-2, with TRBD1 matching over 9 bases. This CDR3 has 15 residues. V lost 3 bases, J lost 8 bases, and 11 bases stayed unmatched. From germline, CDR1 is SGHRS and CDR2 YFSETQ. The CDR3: CASSSIITGGRGYTF. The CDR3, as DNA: TGCGCCAGCAGCTCGATAATAACAGGGGGCCGGGGCTACACCTTC.